This section outlines one T cell receptor beta chain sequence together with its context. The data derive from a study of Tregs in tolerant kidney transplant recipients. Method: immunoSEQ multiplex PCR; TCRdb's copy keeps in-frame clones and lacks some. The table shows 15,000 to 17,000 clones, with around nine tenths occurring only once. The CDR3 sequence is 17 residues long. V gave up 4 bases and J gave up 6 bases, with 21 bases separating them. Per the germline V gene, CDR1 is MNHEY and CDR2 is SMNVEV (reference sequence). The chain recombines TRBV27 with TRBJ2-2; D perhaps matches TRBD1 (7 bases). Sequenced: CD8+ T cells from blood. The clonotype originates from a human donor in good health. CDR3 bases: TGTGCCAGCAGTTCACGGGACTCTCGGCAGGGGGCCGGGGAGCTGTTTTTT. This sequence encodes CASSSRDSRQGAGELFF.